The 18 T cell receptor beta chains reported below all come from one sample, sequenced in a study of Graves' ophthalmopathy and Graves' hyperthyroidism. Scientists amplified the TCR beta CDR3 regions from RNA transcripts. Scientists carried out first-round RT-PCR using HTBI primers and then a second-round multiplex PCR. TCRdb called the multiplex PCR reads again in MiXCR, with one record for every CDR3 protein. The sample records about 480,000 distinct CDR3 sequences, roughly 14% being singletons. Sequences were obtained from blood. The source of these receptors is a woman in her 30s with Graves' ophthalmopathy.

This clonotype was picked up many times. The rearrangement uses TRBV12-3 or TRBV12-4 and TRBJ1-5; D uncertain. The length of the CDR3 is 13 residues. Deletions cut 1 base from V and 0 bases from J, with 1 base between. The CDR3 sequence: CASSLGSNQPQHF. CDR3 bases: TGTGCCAGCAGTTTAGGTAGCAATCAGCCCCAGCATTTT.

V gene TRBV11-2 combines with J gene TRBJ2-7, with 10 positions matching TRBD2. There are 14 residues in the CDR3. V lost 3 bases, J lost 6 bases, and 5 bases stayed unmatched. The germline gives CDR1 SGHAT, CDR2 FQNNGV. In nucleotides, the CDR3 is TGTGCCAGCAGCTTTCCCCTAGCGGGAGTCGAGCAGTACTTC. It specifies CASSFPLAGVEQYF.

This clonotype was picked up many times. The CDR3 here is CAWSVSYEQYF. The CDR3 nucleotides read TGTGCCTGGAGTGTATCTTACGAGCAGTACTTC. The V gene is TRBV30, the J gene TRBJ2-7; D remains unclear. Per the germline V gene, CDR1 is GTSNPN and CDR2 is SVGIG (reference sequence). The CDR3 has 11 residues. With 0 bases removed from V and 4 bases from J, the gap between germline ends came to 4 bases.

This clonotype has a count of ten or more. The chain carries TRBV27 and TRBJ2-7; D unresolved. Germline lookup yields CDR1 MNHEY and CDR2 SMNVEV (reference sequence). V was pared by 5 bases and J by 5 bases, with 13 bases between. The CDR3 is made up of 13 amino acids. This chain's CDR3 is CASSPSSAHEQYF. The CDR3 DNA sequence: TGTGCCAGCAGTCCATCAAGCGCCCACGAGCAGTACTTC.

This clonotype came up many times. The chain employs TRBV30 and TRBJ1-3; D unresolved. CDR3 length equals 13 residues. CDR1 is GTSNPN, CDR2 SVGIG, per germline (reference sequence). The V end lost 4 bases, the J end lost 2 bases, and 9 bases lay between the germline ends. The CDR3 region is CAWTRVTGNTIYF. CDR3 nucleotides: TGTGCCTGGACCAGAGTGACTGGAAACACCATATATTTT.

This clonotype was detected a few times. The chain has TRBV12-3 or TRBV12-4 and TRBJ1-1, with D maybe TRBD1 (5 bases). With 6 bases removed from V and 6 bases from J, the gap between germline ends came to 20 bases. The CDR3 extends over 15 amino acids. The CDR3 sequence is CASSTFGWDDAEAFF. CDR3 DNA: TGTGCCAGCAGCACCTTCGGATGGGACGACGCTGAAGCTTTCTTT.

This clonotype appeared a few times. V gene TRBV20-1 combines with J gene TRBJ2-5, with 8 bases matching TRBD2. Losses at the gene ends were 0 bases for V and 5 bases for J; bases not matched to a gene: 8. The CDR3 loop spans 15 amino acids. CDR1 and CDR2 from the germline V gene are DFQATT and SNEGSKA (reference sequence). CDR3 region: CSARDFGRAGETQYF. DNA of the CDR3: TGCAGTGCTAGAGATTTCGGGAGGGCTGGGGAGACCCAGTACTTC.

This clonotype was counted ten times or more. The chain uses TRBV28 and TRBJ2-5; D may be TRBD2 (5 bases). The CDR3 loop spans 12 amino acids. V gave up 6 bases and J gave up 5 bases, with 10 bases separating them. The germline CDR1 and CDR2 sequences are MDHEN and SYDVKM. The CDR3: CASSPSPETQYF. The CDR3 DNA follows: TGTGCCAGCAGCCCTAGCCCGGAGACCCAGTACTTC.

This clonotype has a handful of counts. This chain links TRBV10-3 with TRBJ1-5, with D uncertain. V shed 0 bases and J shed 6 bases, with 21 bases lying between them. This CDR3 is 18 amino acids long. Germline V gene data show CDR1 as ENHRY and CDR2 as SYGVKD. CDR3 amino acids: CAISESSITGSMGQPQHF. The CDR3 DNA sequence: TGTGCCATCAGTGAGTCCTCTATAACCGGGTCGATGGGTCAGCCCCAGCATTTT.

This clonotype was recorded many times. Written as DNA, the CDR3 is TGCAGCTTGCCCAGGCAGGGGCCTCTTGGCTACACCTTC. Its protein is CSLPRQGPLGYTF. The chain employs TRBV29-1 and TRBJ1-2; D perhaps matches TRBD1 (6 bases). The V gene lost 8 bases and the J gene lost 7 bases, with 20 bases spanning the gap. The CDR3 has 13 residues. CDR1 and CDR2 from the germline V gene are SQVTM and ANQGSEA.

The table lists this clonotype with many counts. The chain employs TRBV4-1 and TRBJ1-2; TRBD1 is a possible D gene (6 bases). The CDR3 covers 15 residues. The V and J ends lost 3 bases and 4 bases respectively, with 15 bases between them. Per the germline V gene, CDR1 is MGHRA and CDR2 is YSYEKL. The CDR3 DNA is TGCGCCAGCAGCCACCCAGGGGCCCGGCGCTATGGCTACACCTTC. It specifies CASSHPGARRYGYTF.

On this clonotype: Given a much more abundant clone one base away, this may be a read error. The chain combines TRBV2 with TRBJ1-1; D is unresolved. Germline V gene sequence: CDR1 SNHLY, CDR2 FYNNEI. This CDR3 has 14 residues. The CDR3 loop is CAGSEDLMNTEAFF. The CDR3 DNA is TGTGCCGGCAGTGAGGATTTAATGAACACTGAAGCTTTCTTT.

The chain joins TRBV6-1 to TRBJ2-7, with D tentatively TRBD2 (7 bases). The CDR3 is made up of 13 amino acids. Trimming pared 4 bases from V and 6 bases from J, leaving 13 bases between. The V gene's germline CDR1 is MNHNS and CDR2 SASEGT. CDR3 in DNA: TGTGCCAGCAGTGGTCCGGGGGGCCTCGAGCAGTACTTC. Translated, it gives CASSGPGGLEQYF.

The DNA of the CDR3 is TGTGCCACCAGTGGAGGACAGGGCCCCTACGAGCAGTACTTC. Its translation: CATSGGQGPYEQYF. The rearrangement links TRBV24-1 to TRBJ2-7; 8 positions match TRBD1. Germline V gene data show CDR1 as KGHDR and CDR2 as SFDVKD. The CDR3 sequence is 14 residues long. V was clipped by 5 bases and J by 2 bases; unmatched bases: 4.

This clonotype was detected only once. V usage is TRBV27 and J usage is TRBJ1-1; possible D gene TRBD1, 5 bases. This CDR3 is 13 amino acids long. The V and J ends lost 5 bases and 7 bases respectively, with 14 bases between them. Germline V lookup: CDR1 MNHEY, CDR2 SMNVEV (reference sequence). CDR3 sequence reads: CASSESGKVEAFF. Written as DNA, the CDR3 is TGTGCCAGCAGTGAGTCAGGGAAGGTTGAAGCTTTCTTT.

This clonotype was detected many times. V gene TRBV28 combines with J gene TRBJ2-5, with D possibly being TRBD2 (6 bases). Germline V CDR1 and CDR2: MDHEN, SYDVKM. The CDR3 has 15 residues. The germline V and J ends were trimmed by 3 bases and 5 bases, with 16 bases remaining between them. In DNA form, the CDR3 reads TGTGCCAGCAGTTTTGGACGGGAGAGGCTGGAGACCCAGTACTTC. Amino acids: CASSFGRERLETQYF.

This clonotype has only a few counts. J is TRBJ1-1 and V is TRBV6-1; 8 positions match TRBD1. CDR1 MNHNS and CDR2 SASEGT come from the germline V gene. The CDR3 is made up of 15 amino acids. Losses at the gene ends were 2 bases for V and 4 bases for J; bases not matched to a gene: 6. CDR3 in DNA: TGTGCCAGCAGTGAATACCAGGGGGCAAGCACTGAAGCTTTCTTT. This codes for CASSEYQGASTEAFF.

In this sample, this clonotype turned up many times. This rearrangement joins TRBV10-1 to TRBJ2-5, with D perhaps matching TRBD1 or TRBD2 (5 bases each). The V gene's germline CDR1 is WNHNN and CDR2 SYGVQD (reference sequence). The CDR3 sequence is 14 residues long. The V end lost 2 bases, the J end lost 4 bases, and 11 bases lay between the germline ends. CDR3 sequence reads: CASSEGGPTETQYF. The CDR3 nucleotides read TGCGCCAGCAGTGAGGGGGGACCCACAGAGACCCAGTACTTC.